The TCR beta chain described here comes from a study of blood T cell repertoires in COVID-19. The wider study: T cells, B-cell-depleted T cells, or PBMCs supplied cDNA or gDNA.

In the study's own analysis: Reference gene primer amplification yielded estimated nucleated cell counts. Libraries were prepared by immunoSEQ multiplex PCR; TCRdb keeps only in-frame clonotypes and omits some of them. The DNA gave D and trimming, while V, J and clone size come from that table. The table records roughly 150,000 clones, around 83% of them present only once. Trimming cost V 0 bases and J 6 bases, with 30 bases left between them. Germline V gives CDR1 LGHDT, CDR2 YNNKEL (reference sequence). The CDR3 runs to 21 residues. The chain uses TRBV3-1 (or the pseudogene TRBV3-2) and TRBJ2-1, with TRBD1 as a possible D gene (5 bases). This clonotype was sampled from a woman aged 50 to 60 with COVID-19, enrolled during active disease. What was sequenced was peripheral blood. The CDR3 loop reads CASSQDIGHDSRILPGNEQFF. As DNA, the CDR3 is TGTGCCAGCAGCCAAGATATTGGCCACGACAGCCGAATTCTTCCTGGCAATGAGCAGTTCTTC.